These 7 T cell receptor beta chains came from one sample sequenced in a study of control samples from healthy donors and cancer patients. TCRdb's copy holds only in-frame clones and misses some; the assay was immunoSEQ multiplex PCR. The data contain roughly 100,000 clones, around 89% of them singletons. The source material was PBMCs. These receptors all come from a man between 60 and 70 years old with lung cancer.

The chain has TRBV5-1 and TRBJ2-1; TRBD1 matches at 7 bases. V dropped 4 bases and J dropped 3; count of bases not matched to a gene: 7. The V gene's germline CDR1 is SGHRS and CDR2 YFSETQ. The CDR3 is made up of 15 amino acids. The CDR3 reads CASSQTGQNYNEQFF. The DNA of the CDR3 is TGCGCCAGCAGCCAAACGGGACAGAACTACAATGAGCAGTTCTTC.

This clone was detected a few times. The chain is built from TRBV4-2 and TRBJ1-2; D unclear. Germline V lookup: CDR1 LGHNA, CDR2 YNFKEQ. This CDR3 is built from 12 residues. V was shortened by 5 bases and J by 5 bases, with 9 bases between the two germline ends. CDR3 nucleotide sequence: TGTGCCAGCAGCGGTCATGGGTATGGCTACACCTTC. It is translated as CASSGHGYGYTF.

The V and J genes are TRBV5-1 and TRBJ1-2; weak D call: TRBD1 (6 bases). The CDR3 spans 18 residues. CDR1 and CDR2 (germline): SGHRS, YFSETQ. V lost 4 bases and J lost 8, with 30 bases in between. The CDR3 is CASSGLDSRGYMERGYTF. As DNA, the CDR3 is TGCGCCAGCAGCGGGTTGGACAGCCGGGGGTATATGGAGCGGGGCTACACCTTC.

This clone was counted between two and nine times. The chain uses TRBV6-5 and TRBJ1-4; a possible D gene is TRBD1 (6 bases). Trimming stripped 5 bases from V and 6 bases from J, with 16 bases between. The V gene's germline CDR1 is MNHEY and CDR2 SVGAGI. There are 15 residues in the CDR3. In DNA, the CDR3 is TGTGCCAGCAGTCCCAGGGGTTTGCGGGATGAAAAACTGTTTTTT. It encodes CASSPRGLRDEKLFF.

In its sample, this clone was seen once. The chain uses TRBV21-1 and TRBJ2-3; TRBD2 is the table's D call, not checked against the DNA. TRBV21-1 constitutes a pseudogene. This CDR3 contains 15 residues. CDR3 sequence (DNA): TGTGCCAGCAGTAGACTAGCCCCCGGCACAGATACGCAGTATTTT. Its translation: CASSRLAPGTDTQYF.

This clone was counted a few times. V gene TRBV27 combines with J gene TRBJ2-3; perhaps TRBD1 as D (5 bases). CDR3 size: 15 residues. V shed 6 bases and J shed 2 bases, with 15 bases lying between them. The germline gives CDR1 MNHEY, CDR2 SMNVEV (reference sequence). The CDR3 DNA reads TGTGCCAGCAGCCAAACCCGACAGACCACAGATACGCAGTATTTT. Translating gives CASSQTRQTTDTQYF.

This chain connects TRBV7-9 to TRBJ2-7; the D is unclear. This CDR3 is 14 amino acids long. Germline-derived CDR1 and CDR2 are SEHNR and FQNEAQ (reference sequence). Trimming took 4 bases from V and 3 from J, leaving 13 bases between them. CDR3 amino acids: CASSSSPLFYEQYF. CDR3 in DNA: TGTGCCAGCAGCTCTTCCCCTCTGTTCTACGAGCAGTACTTC.